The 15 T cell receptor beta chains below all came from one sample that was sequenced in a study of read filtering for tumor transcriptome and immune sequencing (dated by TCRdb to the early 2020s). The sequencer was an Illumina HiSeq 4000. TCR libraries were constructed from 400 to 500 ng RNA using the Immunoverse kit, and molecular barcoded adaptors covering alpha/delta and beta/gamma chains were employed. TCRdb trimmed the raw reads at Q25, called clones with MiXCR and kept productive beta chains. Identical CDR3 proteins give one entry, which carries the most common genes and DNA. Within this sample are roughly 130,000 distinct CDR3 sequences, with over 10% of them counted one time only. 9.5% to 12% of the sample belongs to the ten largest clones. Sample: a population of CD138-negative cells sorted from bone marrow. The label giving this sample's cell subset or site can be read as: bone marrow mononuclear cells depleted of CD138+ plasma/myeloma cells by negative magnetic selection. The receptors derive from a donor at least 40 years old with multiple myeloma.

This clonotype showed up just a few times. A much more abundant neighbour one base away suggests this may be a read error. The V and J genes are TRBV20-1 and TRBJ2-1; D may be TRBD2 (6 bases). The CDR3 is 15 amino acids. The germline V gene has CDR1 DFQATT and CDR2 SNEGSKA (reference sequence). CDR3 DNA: TGCAGTGCTAGAGAACGGGGGAGCTCCTACAGTGAGCAGTTCTTC. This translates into CSARERGSSYSEQFF.

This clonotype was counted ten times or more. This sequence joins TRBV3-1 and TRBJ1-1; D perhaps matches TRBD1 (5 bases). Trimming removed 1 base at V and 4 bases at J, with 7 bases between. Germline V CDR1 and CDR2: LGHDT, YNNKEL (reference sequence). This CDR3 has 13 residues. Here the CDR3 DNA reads TGTGCCAGCAGCCAAGCTCAGGGCACTGAAGCTTTCTTT. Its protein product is CASSQAQGTEAFF.

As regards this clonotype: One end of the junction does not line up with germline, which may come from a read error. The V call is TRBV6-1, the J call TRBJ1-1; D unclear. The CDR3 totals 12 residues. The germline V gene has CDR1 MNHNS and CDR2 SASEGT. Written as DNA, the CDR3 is TGTGCCAGCGGCGAGCCCAACACTGAAGCTCTCTTT. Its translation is CASGEPNTEALF.

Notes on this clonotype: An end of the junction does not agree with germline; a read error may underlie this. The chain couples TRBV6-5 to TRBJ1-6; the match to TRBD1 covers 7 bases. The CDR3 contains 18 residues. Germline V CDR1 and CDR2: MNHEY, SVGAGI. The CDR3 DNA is TGTGCCAGCAGTTACTCGTTCCCCAAACAGGGGACCCATTCACCCCTCCGCTTT. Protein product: CASSYSFPKQGTHSPLRF.

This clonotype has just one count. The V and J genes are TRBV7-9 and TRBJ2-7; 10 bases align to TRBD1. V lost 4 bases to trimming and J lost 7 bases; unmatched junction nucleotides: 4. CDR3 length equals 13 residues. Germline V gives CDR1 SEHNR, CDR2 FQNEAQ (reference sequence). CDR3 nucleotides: TGTGCCAGCAGCTCGGGACAGGGGTGGGAGCAGTACTTC. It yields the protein CASSSGQGWEQYF.

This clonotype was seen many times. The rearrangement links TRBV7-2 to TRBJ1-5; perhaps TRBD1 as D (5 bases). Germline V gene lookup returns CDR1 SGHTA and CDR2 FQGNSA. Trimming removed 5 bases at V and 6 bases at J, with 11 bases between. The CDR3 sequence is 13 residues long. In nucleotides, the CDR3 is TGTGCCAGCAGCCCGGGGGGGGTTCAGCCCCAGCATTTT. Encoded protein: CASSPGGVQPQHF.

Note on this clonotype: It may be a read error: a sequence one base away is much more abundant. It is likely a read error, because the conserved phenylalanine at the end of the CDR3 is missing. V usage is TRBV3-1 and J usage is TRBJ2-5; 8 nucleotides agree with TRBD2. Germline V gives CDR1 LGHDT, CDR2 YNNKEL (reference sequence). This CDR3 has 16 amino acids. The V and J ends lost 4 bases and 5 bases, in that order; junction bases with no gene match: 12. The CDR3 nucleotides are TGTGCCAGCAGCCGGCAACTAGCGGCCGGCGGGGAGACCCAGTACTCC. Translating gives CASSRQLAAGGETQYS.

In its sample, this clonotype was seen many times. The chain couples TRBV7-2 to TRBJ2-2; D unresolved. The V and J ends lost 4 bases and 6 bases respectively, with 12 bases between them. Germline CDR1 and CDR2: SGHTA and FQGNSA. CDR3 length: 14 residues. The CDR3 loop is CASSSRGRSGELFF. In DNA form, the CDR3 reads TGTGCCAGCAGCTCCAGAGGTAGATCCGGGGAGCTGTTTTTT.

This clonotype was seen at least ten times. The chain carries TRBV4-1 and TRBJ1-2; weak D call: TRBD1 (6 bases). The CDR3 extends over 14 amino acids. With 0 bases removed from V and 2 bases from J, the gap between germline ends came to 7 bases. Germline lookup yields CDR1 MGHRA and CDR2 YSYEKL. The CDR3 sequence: CASSQEQGNYGYTF. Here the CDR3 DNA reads TGCGCCAGCAGCCAAGAGCAGGGGAACTATGGCTACACCTTC.

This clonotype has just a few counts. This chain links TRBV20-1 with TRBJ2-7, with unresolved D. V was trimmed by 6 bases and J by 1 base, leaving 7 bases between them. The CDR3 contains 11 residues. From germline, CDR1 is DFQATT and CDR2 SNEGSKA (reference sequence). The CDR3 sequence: CSAAASYEQYF. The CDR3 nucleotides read TGCAGTGCCGCAGCTTCCTACGAGCAGTACTTC.

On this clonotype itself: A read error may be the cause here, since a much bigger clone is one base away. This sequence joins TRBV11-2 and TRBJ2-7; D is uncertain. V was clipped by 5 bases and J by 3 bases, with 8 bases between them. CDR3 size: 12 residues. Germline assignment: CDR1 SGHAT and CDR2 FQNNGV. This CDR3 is CASSIAHYEQYF. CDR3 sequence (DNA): TGTGCCAGCAGCATAGCCCACTACGAGCAGTACTTC. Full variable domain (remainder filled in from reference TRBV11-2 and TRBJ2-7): EAGVAQSPRYKIIEKRQSVAFWCNPISGHATLYWYQQILGQGPKLLIQFQNNGVVDDSQLPKDRFSAERLKGVDSTLKIQPAKLEDSAVYLCASSIAHYEQYFGPGTRLTVT.

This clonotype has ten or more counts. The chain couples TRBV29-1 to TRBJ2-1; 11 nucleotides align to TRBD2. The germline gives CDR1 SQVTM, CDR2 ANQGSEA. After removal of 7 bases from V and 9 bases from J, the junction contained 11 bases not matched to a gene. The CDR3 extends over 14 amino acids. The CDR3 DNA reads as TGCAGCGCACGGACTAGCGGGTCCCAAGGTGAGCAGTTCTTC. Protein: CSARTSGSQGEQFF.

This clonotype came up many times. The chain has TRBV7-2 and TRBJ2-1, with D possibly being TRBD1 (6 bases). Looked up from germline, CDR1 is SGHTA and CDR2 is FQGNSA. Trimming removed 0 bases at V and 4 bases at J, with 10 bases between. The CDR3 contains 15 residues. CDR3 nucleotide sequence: TGTGCCAGCAGCTTAGCCGGGACAAAGTACAATGAGCAGTTCTTC. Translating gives CASSLAGTKYNEQFF.

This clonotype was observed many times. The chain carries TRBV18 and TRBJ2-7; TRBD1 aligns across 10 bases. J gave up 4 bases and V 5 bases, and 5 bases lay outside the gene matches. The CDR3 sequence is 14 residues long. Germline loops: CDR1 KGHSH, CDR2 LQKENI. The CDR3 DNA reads TGTGCCAGCTCATCAGGACAGGGGGGTTACGAGCAGTACTTC. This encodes CASSSGQGGYEQYF.

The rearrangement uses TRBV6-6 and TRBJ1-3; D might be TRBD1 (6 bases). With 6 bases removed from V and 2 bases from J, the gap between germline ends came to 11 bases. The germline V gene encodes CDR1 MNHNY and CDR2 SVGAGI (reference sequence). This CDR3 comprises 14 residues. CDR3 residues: CASRRGLTGNTIYF. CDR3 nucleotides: TGTGCCAGCAGGCGGGGGCTCACTGGAAACACCATATATTTT.